This T cell receptor (beta chain) was sequenced for a study of cytomegalovirus exposure and HLA in healthy donors. Notes on the study in general: Reported findings show TCR beta sequences accurately forecast HLA-A and HLA-B alleles in most subjects.

CDR1 SGHTA and CDR2 FQGTGA come from the germline V gene. Trimming took off 1 base at V and 6 bases at J, with 7 bases between the two ends. CDR3 size: 13 residues. To note about this clone: Its specificity is not known. The same CDR3 also results from other DNA sequences found in this sample.

PCR involved 60 Vbeta and 13 Jbeta primers. Generated by immunoSEQ multiplex PCR, the TCRdb table keeps only in-frame clones and is missing some. This sample's clone table lists around 150,000 clones. Specimen: PBMCs. This receptor was taken from a woman aged 55-75 years in good health and CMV-seronegative. This chain links TRBV7-3 with TRBJ2-1, with unresolved D. CDR3 region: CASSLISSNEQFF. The CDR3 DNA reads TGTGCCAGCAGCTTAATTTCTTCCAATGAGCAGTTCTTC.